This TCR beta chain appears in the sequencing data of a study of CD8 T cells in ankylosing spondylitis. Study-wide results and limits: A TCR beta motif of fewer than ten highly homologous variants seemed to mark ankylosing spondylitis blood. A CD8+ phenotype characterized the disease-linked clones, which were relatively rare in peripheral blood. Several of the motif variants were reported before in synovial fluid and blood from reactive arthritis. As reported, disease-linked clones showed significant enrichment in matched ankylosing spondylitis synovial fluid.

Quantitative 5'-RACE was performed with molecular barcodes, and it yielded the TCR beta libraries. Each CDR3 protein is one row after TCRdb ran MiXCR on the 5' RACE reads. Of roughly 350,000 distinct CDR3 sequences detected, 6.5% to 10% appear once; the ten largest clones hold roughly 15%. The CDR3 contains 19 residues. J gave up 9 bases and V 7 bases, and 25 bases lay outside the gene matches. With respect to this clonotype: Its antigen is still unknown.

Material: blood, either unsorted or a sorted T cell fraction (not recorded which). The genes are TRBV12-3 or TRBV12-4 and TRBJ2-1, with 9 bases lining up with TRBD1. This sequence originates from a male donor with ankylosing spondylitis. CDR3 sequence: CASNAKGQGSGRRWFEQFF. DNA of the CDR3: TGTGCCAGCAACGCCAAGGGACAGGGTTCGGGTCGCAGGTGGTTTGAGCAGTTCTTC.